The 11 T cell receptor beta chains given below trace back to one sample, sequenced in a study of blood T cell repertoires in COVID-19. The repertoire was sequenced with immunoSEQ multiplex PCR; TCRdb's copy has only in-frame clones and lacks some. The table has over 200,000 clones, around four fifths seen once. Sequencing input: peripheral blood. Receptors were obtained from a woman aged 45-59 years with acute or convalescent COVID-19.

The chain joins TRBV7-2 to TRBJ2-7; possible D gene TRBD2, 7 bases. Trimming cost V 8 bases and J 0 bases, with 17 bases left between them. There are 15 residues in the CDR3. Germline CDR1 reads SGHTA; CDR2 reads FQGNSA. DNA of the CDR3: TGTGCCAGCCGGGGGGCTGGTACGGGCTCCTACGAGCAGTACTTC. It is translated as CASRGAGTGSYEQYF.

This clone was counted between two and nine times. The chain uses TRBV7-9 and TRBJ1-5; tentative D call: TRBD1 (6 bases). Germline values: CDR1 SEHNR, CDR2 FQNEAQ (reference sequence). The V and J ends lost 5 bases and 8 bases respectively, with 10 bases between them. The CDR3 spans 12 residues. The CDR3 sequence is CASSTTGEPQHF. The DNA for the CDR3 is TGTGCCAGCAGCACGACAGGCGAGCCCCAGCATTTT.

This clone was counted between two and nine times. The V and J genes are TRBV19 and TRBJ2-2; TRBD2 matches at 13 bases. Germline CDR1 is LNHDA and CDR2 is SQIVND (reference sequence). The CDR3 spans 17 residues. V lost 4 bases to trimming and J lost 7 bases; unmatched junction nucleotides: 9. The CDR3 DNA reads TGTGCCAGTAGTAAATGGACTAGCGGGAGTTCGAACGGGGAGCTGTTTTTT. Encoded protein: CASSKWTSGSSNGELFF.

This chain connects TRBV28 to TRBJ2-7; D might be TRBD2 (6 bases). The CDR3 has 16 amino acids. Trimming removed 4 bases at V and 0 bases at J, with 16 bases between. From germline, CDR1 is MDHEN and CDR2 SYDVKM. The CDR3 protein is CASSSRSGPSSYEQYF. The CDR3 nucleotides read TGTGCCAGCAGTTCCCGTAGCGGTCCGAGCTCCTACGAGCAGTACTTC.

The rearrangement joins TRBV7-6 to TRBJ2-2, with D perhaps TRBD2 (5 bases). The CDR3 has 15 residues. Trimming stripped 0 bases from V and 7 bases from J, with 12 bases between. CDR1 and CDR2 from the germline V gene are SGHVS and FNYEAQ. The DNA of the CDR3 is TGTGCCAGCAGCTTAGCTGTGGAGCGGAACGGGGAGCTGTTTTTT. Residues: CASSLAVERNGELFF.

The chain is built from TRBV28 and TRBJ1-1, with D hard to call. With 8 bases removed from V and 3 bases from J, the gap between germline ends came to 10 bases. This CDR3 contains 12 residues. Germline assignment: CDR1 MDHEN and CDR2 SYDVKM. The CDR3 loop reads CASARQDTEAFF. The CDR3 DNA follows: TGTGCCAGCGCCCGACAAGACACTGAAGCTTTCTTT.

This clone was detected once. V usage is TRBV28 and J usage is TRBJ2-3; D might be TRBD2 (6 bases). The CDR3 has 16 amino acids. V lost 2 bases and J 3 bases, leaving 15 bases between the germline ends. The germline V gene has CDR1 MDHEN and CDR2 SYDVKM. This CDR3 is CASSLVWGGSTDTQYF. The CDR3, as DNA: TGTGCCAGCAGTTTAGTGTGGGGAGGTAGTACAGATACGCAGTATTTT.

The CDR3 sequence: CASSKAQGREQFF. The CDR3 DNA reads as TGTGCCAGCAGTAAGGCACAGGGTCGTGAGCAGTTCTTC. The gene calls are TRBV6-5 and TRBJ2-1, with a weak D call TRBD1 (6 bases). From germline, CDR1 is MNHEY and CDR2 SVGAGI. The CDR3 is 13 amino acids. The V end lost 5 bases, the J end lost 9 bases, and 14 bases lay between the germline ends.

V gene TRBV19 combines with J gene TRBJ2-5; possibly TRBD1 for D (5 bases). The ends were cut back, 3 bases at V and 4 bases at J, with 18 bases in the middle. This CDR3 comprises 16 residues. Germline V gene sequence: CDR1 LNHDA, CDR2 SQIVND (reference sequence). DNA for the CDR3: TGTGCCAGTAGTATCGGTGGCAGGGCGTGGGGAGAGACCCAGTACTTC. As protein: CASSIGGRAWGETQYF.

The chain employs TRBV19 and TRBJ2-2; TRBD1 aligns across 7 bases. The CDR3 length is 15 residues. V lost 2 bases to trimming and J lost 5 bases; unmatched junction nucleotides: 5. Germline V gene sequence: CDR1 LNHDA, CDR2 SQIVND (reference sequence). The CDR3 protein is CASSIRGLTTGELFF. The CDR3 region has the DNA TGTGCCAGTAGTATAAGGGGGCTTACTACCGGGGAGCTGTTTTTT.

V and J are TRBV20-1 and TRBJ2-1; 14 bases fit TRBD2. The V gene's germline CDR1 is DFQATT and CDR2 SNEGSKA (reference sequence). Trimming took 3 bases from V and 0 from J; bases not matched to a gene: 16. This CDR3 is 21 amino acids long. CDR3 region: CSASNPLLGLAGAPSYNEQFF. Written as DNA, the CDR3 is TGCAGTGCTAGTAACCCCCTTCTGGGACTAGCGGGAGCCCCCTCCTACAATGAGCAGTTCTTC.